This T cell receptor beta chain was sequenced during a study of human thymus T cells. The germline V gene encodes CDR1 SGDLS and CDR2 YYNGEE. Trimming took off 2 bases at V and 4 bases at J, with 13 bases between the two ends. The CDR3 covers 14 residues. Note on this clone: As yet, its antigen is unknown.

Libraries were prepared by immunoSEQ multiplex PCR; TCRdb keeps only in-frame clonotypes and omits some of them. The sample lists fewer than 90,000 clones; around 96% were seen once. Overall study results and limits: Related work found strong thymic repertoire overlap between unrelated individuals. Repertoires from thymus and blood appeared to show biased V and J gene usage.

Thymic samples were excised during corrective heart operations. The sample donors, healthy Finnish infants, were having corrective surgery for congenital heart defects. The sequence was obtained from a boy in the first two years of life with a congenital heart defect but otherwise immunologically healthy. Specimen: thymus tissue. J is TRBJ2-7 and V is TRBV9, with D possibly being TRBD2 (5 bases). CDR3 residues: CASSVGLEKYEQYF. The CDR3 DNA follows: TGTGCCAGCAGCGTCGGACTCGAAAAATACGAGCAGTACTTC.